These T cell receptor beta chains were read from a single sample in a study of spatial heterogeneity in lung cancer. TCRdb fed the 5' RACE reads into MiXCR, producing one record per CDR3 protein. This table has about 36,000 distinct CDR3 sequences, more than 7% appearing once. Specimen: PBMCs, collected at surgery. The receptors here all came from a female donor with early-stage non-small cell lung cancer. Both conserved end residues are part of each CDR3. Fields, in order: CDR3 protein, D gene, V gene. The D gene is left open where the match is weak.

cdr3_aa: CASSPFAGNTIYF; d_call: NA; v_call: TRBV27
cdr3_aa: CASSALAGDGGDTQYF; d_call: TRBD2; v_call: TRBV5-4
cdr3_aa: CASSPRTSSNEQYF; d_call: NA; v_call: TRBV7-2
cdr3_aa: CASSLVGQGASWNGYTF; d_call: TRBD1; v_call: TRBV5-6
cdr3_aa: CASIARRGGYEQYF; d_call: TRBD2; v_call: TRBV12-3/TRBV12-4
cdr3_aa: CSARDPQLGYEQYF; d_call: NA; v_call: TRBV20-1
cdr3_aa: CASSRAGTGVPGYTF; d_call: TRBD1; v_call: TRBV4-3
cdr3_aa: CSAMETSLEAEQFF; d_call: NA; v_call: TRBV20-1
cdr3_aa: CASSVGQGNSPLHF; d_call: TRBD1; v_call: TRBV9
cdr3_aa: CASSYSTRQFF; d_call: NA; v_call: TRBV6-5
cdr3_aa: CASRGGFGAEAFF; d_call: NA; v_call: TRBV6-2/TRBV6-3
cdr3_aa: CASSVDGRANYGYTF; d_call: NA; v_call: TRBV9
cdr3_aa: CSAKRGGNSNQPQHF; d_call: NA; v_call: TRBV20-1
cdr3_aa: CASSWIDRAQETQYF; d_call: TRBD1; v_call: TRBV5-4
cdr3_aa: CASSLSAGTQFHSPLHF; d_call: NA; v_call: TRBV7-2
cdr3_aa: CSARDMVAQYF; d_call: NA; v_call: TRBV20-1
cdr3_aa: CASSEAGILAEAFF; d_call: NA; v_call: TRBV6-1
cdr3_aa: CASSGWASSYNEQFF; d_call: NA; v_call: TRBV2
cdr3_aa: CASSFWRAVQETQYF; d_call: NA; v_call: TRBV5-8
cdr3_aa: CASSSSGASTDTQYF; d_call: TRBD2; v_call: TRBV5-1
cdr3_aa: CASSLALLAGVETQYF; d_call: TRBD2; v_call: TRBV7-2
cdr3_aa: CASRLLEDEQYF; d_call: NA; v_call: TRBV12-3/TRBV12-4
cdr3_aa: CASSYAFGGETQYF; d_call: NA; v_call: TRBV6-2/TRBV6-3
cdr3_aa: CASSQGGAVTGELFF; d_call: NA; v_call: TRBV3-1
cdr3_aa: CASSNGEVGETQYF; d_call: NA; v_call: TRBV21-1
cdr3_aa: CASTRQGATGGNEKLFF; d_call: TRBD1; v_call: TRBV19